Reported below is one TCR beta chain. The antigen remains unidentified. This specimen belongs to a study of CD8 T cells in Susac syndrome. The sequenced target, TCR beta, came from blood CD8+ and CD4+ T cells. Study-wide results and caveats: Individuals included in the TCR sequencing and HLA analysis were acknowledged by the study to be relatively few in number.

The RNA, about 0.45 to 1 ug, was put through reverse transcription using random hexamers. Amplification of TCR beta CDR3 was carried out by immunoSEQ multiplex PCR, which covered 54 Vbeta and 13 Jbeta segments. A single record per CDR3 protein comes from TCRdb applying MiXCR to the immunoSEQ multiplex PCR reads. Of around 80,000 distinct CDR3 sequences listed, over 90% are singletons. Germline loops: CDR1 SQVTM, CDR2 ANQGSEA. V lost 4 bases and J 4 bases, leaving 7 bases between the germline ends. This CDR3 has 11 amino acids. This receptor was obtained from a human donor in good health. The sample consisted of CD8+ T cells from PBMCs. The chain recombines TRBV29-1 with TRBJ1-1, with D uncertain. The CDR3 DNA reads TGCAGCGTTGTTATAGTCACTGAAGCTTTCTTT. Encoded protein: CSVVIVTEAFF.